These T cell receptor beta chains were read from a single sample in a study of blood T cell repertoires in COVID-19. Clones were read by immunoSEQ multiplex PCR, and TCRdb kept only the in-frame ones, dropping some. Of about 200,000 clones detected, 86% appear once; the ten largest clones hold 2% to 2.5%. The specimen was peripheral blood. These receptors all stem from a woman aged 50 to 65 with acute or convalescent COVID-19. Both conserved end residues are part of each CDR3. Fields, in order: D gene, V gene, clone size, J gene, CDR3 DNA, CDR3 protein. A D gene is named only where the DNA matches it firmly. Rows may omit the clone size; those that give it use once, few, many or a size class.

.,TRBV5-8,.,TRBJ1-5,TGTGCCAGCAGCTTGTATTACCGGGGGGAGGGCAATCAGCCCCAGCATTTT,CASSLYYRGEGNQPQHF
.,TRBV4-3,.,TRBJ1-1,TGCGCCAGCAGCCAAGTGGCATGGGGCCGAGCTGAAGCTTTCTTT,CASSQVAWGRAEAFF
.,TRBV7-9,.,TRBJ1-3,TGTGCCAGCAGCACGGACACCAACTCTGGAAACACCATATATTTT,CASSTDTNSGNTIYF
TRBD1,TRBV7-2,.,TRBJ1-5,TGTGCCAGCAGCCACGGACAGGGAGGCAATCAGCCCCAGCATTTT,CASSHGQGGNQPQHF
.,TRBV6-5,.,TRBJ1-3,TGTGCCAGCAAGGGGTACGCAAACACCATATATTTT,CASKGYANTIYF
TRBD1,TRBV5-1,.,TRBJ1-3,TGCGCCAGCAGCTTGGGGGACAGGGTTTCGGGAAACACCATATATTTT,CASSLGDRVSGNTIYF
TRBD1,TRBV19,.,TRBJ1-2,TGTGCCAGTAGGCCGGGACAGGGGGCTATGGACCCCTATGGCTACACCTTC,CASRPGQGAMDPYGYTF
TRBD2,TRBV6-2/TRBV6-3,.,TRBJ2-1,TGTGCCAGCAGTCCACAGCGGGGGGGCCAAGATGAGCAGTTCTTC,CASSPQRGGQDEQFF
.,TRBV27,once,TRBJ2-7,TGTGCCAGCAGTTTATCAGGGGGTCGGCACGAGCAGTACTTC,CASSLSGGRHEQYF
TRBD2,TRBV9,.,TRBJ2-1,TGTGCCAGCAGCGAGCGGAGCGGGACTCTCCACAATGAGCAGTTCTTC,CASSERSGTLHNEQFF
TRBD1,TRBV6-2/TRBV6-3,.,TRBJ2-7,TGTGCCAGCAGTGACCGCGACAGGGGCTACGAGCAGTACTTC,CASSDRDRGYEQYF
TRBD1,TRBV5-1,.,TRBJ1-1,TGCGCCAGCACAACTGACAGGGGCTTAATGCGTGAAGCTTTCTTT,CASTTDRGLMREAFF
.,TRBV24-1,.,TRBJ1-3,TGTGCCACCAGTGACTCTAGTGACTCTGGAAACACCATATATTTT,CATSDSSDSGNTIYF
.,TRBV3-1/TRBV3-2,.,TRBJ2-7,TGTGCCAGCAGCCCCGGGACTTACTACGAGCAGTACTTC,CASSPGTYYEQYF
.,TRBV5-1,.,TRBJ2-3,TGCGCCAGCAGTTCCGGTGGTAGCACAGATACGCAGTATTTT,CASSSGGSTDTQYF
.,TRBV5-1,.,TRBJ2-5,TGCGCCAGCTTTAATGGCCCGGGGGAGACCCAGTACTTC,CASFNGPGETQYF
TRBD2,TRBV19,.,TRBJ2-7,TGTGCCAGCGGGACTAGCGGAAACTACGAGCAGTACTTC,CASGTSGNYEQYF
.,TRBV3-1/TRBV3-2,.,TRBJ2-2,TGTGCCAGCAGCCCGCTGACGGGGAAAGACACCGGGGAGCTGTTTTTT,CASSPLTGKDTGELFF
.,TRBV3-1/TRBV3-2,.,TRBJ2-5,TGTGCCAGCAGCCTGGGCGGGGAAGAGACCCAGTACTTC,CASSLGGEETQYF
TRBD2,TRBV27,few,TRBJ2-5,TGTGCCAGCAGGGGACTAGCGGTCCAAGAGACCCAGTACTTC,CASRGLAVQETQYF
.,TRBV19,.,TRBJ1-4,TGTGCCAGTAGTATACGGCCAGGGGCTAATGAAAAACTGTTTTTT,CASSIRPGANEKLFF
.,TRBV6-2/TRBV6-3,.,TRBJ1-1,TGTGCCAGCAGTTATGGAGGCGAGGGCACTGAAGCTTTCTTT,CASSYGGEGTEAFF
TRBD2,TRBV25-1,.,TRBJ2-7,TGTGCCAGCAGTGAAATAGCGGGAGGTTACGAGCAGTACTTC,CASSEIAGGYEQYF
TRBD2,TRBV5-1,.,TRBJ2-1,TGCGCCAGCAGCTTGGGGGCGGGGAGCGGGAGGCTAGACAATGAGCAGTTCTTC,CASSLGAGSGRLDNEQFF
TRBD2,TRBV4-2,.,TRBJ2-3,TGTGCCAGCCGCCCTTGGGACAGGGCAAATCTAGCGGGGGGGATCACAGATACGCAGTATTTT,CASRPWDRANLAGGITDTQYF
.,TRBV21-1,.,TRBJ1-3,TGTGCCAGCAGCAAAGACTTCGCTGGCTCTGGAAACACCATATATTTT,CASSKDFAGSGNTIYF
.,TRBV5-1,.,TRBJ1-3,TGCGCCAGCAGAACAACAGGCTCTGGAAACACCATATATTTT,CASRTTGSGNTIYF
.,TRBV6-5,.,TRBJ2-7,TGTGCCAGCAGTTACTTCGGGAGCGGGACACGTTACGAGCAGTACTTC,CASSYFGSGTRYEQYF
TRBD2,TRBV7-9,few,TRBJ2-7,TGTGCCAGCAGCCCCGGGCTAGCGGGAGTAAGCGAGCAGTACTTC,CASSPGLAGVSEQYF
TRBD2,TRBV20-1,once,TRBJ2-5,TGCAGTGCTAGTAGTGGACTAGCGGGGGCCGGAGAGACCCAGTACTTC,CSASSGLAGAGETQYF
TRBD2,TRBV20-1,.,TRBJ2-7,TGCAGTGCTAGTGAGCGGGAGTTCGAGCAGTACTTC,CSASEREFEQYF
TRBD1,TRBV6-5,.,TRBJ2-7,TGTGCCAGCAGTAGGGACAGGGGCCTCTACGAGCAGTACTTC,CASSRDRGLYEQYF
TRBD1,TRBV6-5,.,TRBJ1-6,TGTGCCAGCAGTACGGGACAGACCAATTCACCCCTCCACTTT,CASSTGQTNSPLHF
TRBD2,TRBV15,.,TRBJ2-1,TGTGCCACCAGCAGAGCTGGGACTAGCGGGAGGGGTGAGCAGTTCTTC,CATSRAGTSGRGEQFF
.,TRBV2,.,TRBJ2-7,TGTGCCAGCAGTGTTGGACTCTCGGGGGAGCAGTACTTC,CASSVGLSGEQYF
.,TRBV29-1,.,TRBJ2-3,TGCAGCGCCCTTAGCGTGGATACGCAGTATTTT,CSALSVDTQYF
.,TRBV10-3,.,TRBJ2-1,TGTGCCATCAGTGTGCAGAACAATGAGCAGTTCTTC,CAISVQNNEQFF
TRBD2,TRBV10-3,.,TRBJ2-5,TGTGCCATCAGTTTGACTAGCGGGAGGCCCCACCCCCAAGAGACCCAGTACTTC,CAISLTSGRPHPQETQYF
.,TRBV9,once,TRBJ1-5,TGTGCCAGCAGCCCTAGACCTACAGGGTCCAGTCAGCCCCAGCATTTT,CASSPRPTGSSQPQHF
TRBD2,TRBV27,.,TRBJ2-1,TGTGCCAGCCGGACTAGCGGGAGTCAGGGTGAGCAGTTCTTC,CASRTSGSQGEQFF
.,TRBV6-5,.,TRBJ1-6,TGTGCCAGCAGTTGGTCAGGGATACAGAATTCACCCCTCCACTTT,CASSWSGIQNSPLHF
TRBD2,TRBV7-8,.,TRBJ2-3,TGTGCCAGCAGCGCACGGGGGGGCCGGACAGATACGCAGTATTTT,CASSARGGRTDTQYF
TRBD2,TRBV28,.,TRBJ2-1,TGTGCCAGCAGGGGGCGACTGGGAGGGAGTGAGCAGTTCTTC,CASRGRLGGSEQFF
.,TRBV14,.,TRBJ1-1,TGTGCCAGCAGCTTGGAGAGGAACACTGAAGCTTTCTTT,CASSLERNTEAFF
TRBD1,TRBV20-1,.,TRBJ2-7,TGCAGTGCTAGTAGAACGGACAGGGGAAACGAGCAGTACTTC,CSASRTDRGNEQYF
.,TRBV9,once,TRBJ1-4,TGTGCCAGCAGCGGCCGGGTAGGAGGAGAAAAACTGTTTTTT,CASSGRVGGEKLFF
TRBD1,TRBV9,.,TRBJ1-3,TGTGCCGGCAGCGTAACAACAGGGGGAGGAAACACCATATATTTT,CAGSVTTGGGNTIYF
.,TRBV6-6,.,TRBJ1-6,TGTGCCAGCAGACCCAGGGAAGATTCACCCCTCCACTTT,CASRPREDSPLHF
.,TRBV29-1,.,TRBJ1-2,TGCAGCGCGCTCGATTATACTCTGGACTATGGCTACACCTTC,CSALDYTLDYGYTF
TRBD1,TRBV7-8,.,TRBJ1-6,TGTGCCAGCAGCGTCACAGGGGGTAATTCACCCCTCCACTTT,CASSVTGGNSPLHF
TRBD2,TRBV9,.,TRBJ2-3,TGTGCCAGCAGCGGACGTAGCGGGAGGATCACAGATACGCAGTATTTT,CASSGRSGRITDTQYF
TRBD2,TRBV6-2/TRBV6-3,few,TRBJ2-6,TGTGCCAGCAGCGCCCCGGGACTACCAAGCTCTGGGGCCAACGTCCTGACTTTC,CASSAPGLPSSGANVLTF
TRBD1,TRBV12-3/TRBV12-4,few,TRBJ2-7,TGTGCCAGCAGTTCTGGACAGGCTGAGCAGTACTTC,CASSSGQAEQYF
.,TRBV11-2,few,TRBJ1-1,TGTGCCAGCAGCCGTCCCTCAGGGGCCGCCCTTGAAGCTTTCTTT,CASSRPSGAALEAFF
.,TRBV6-5,.,TRBJ2-7,TGTGCCAGCAGTTACTCCTCAGGGATATACGAGCAGTACTTC,CASSYSSGIYEQYF
.,TRBV9,.,TRBJ2-1,TGTGCCAGCAGCGTAGGGGGGCCCTATGAGCAGTTCTTC,CASSVGGPYEQFF